The source of this TCR beta chain is a study of breast tumors, draining lymph nodes, adjacent tissues. Study results and limitations: Tumor and nontumor repertoires were significantly more similar in luminal-like than in basal-like breast cancer. Compared with lymph nodes, tumors were less diverse; compared with nontumor tissue, more. Data only fit, rather than demonstrated, lymph node origin of most tumor T cells.

This clonotype came up a few times. Its antigen is undetermined. Since the CDR3 does not end with the conserved phenylalanine or tryptophan, this likely comes from a read error. Per the germline V gene, CDR1 is LNHDA and CDR2 is SQIVND (reference sequence). Trimming cost V 3 bases and J 2 bases, with 14 bases left between them. There are 16 residues in the CDR3. TCRdb called the multiplex PCR reads again in MiXCR, with one record for every CDR3 protein. The sample includes approximately 60,000 distinct CDR3 sequences, 45% to 65% of them seen just once. The material sequenced was breast tumor tissue. The receptor was isolated from a female donor with breast cancer. Some clones in this sample may be carry-over from other donors' samples. The chain recombines TRBV19 with TRBJ1-3; the D gene is possibly TRBD1 (5 bases). In nucleotides, the CDR3 is TGTGCCAGTAGTATTGATCGGGGACTGGCTGGAAACACCATATATTCT. Protein product: CASSIDRGLAGNTIYS.